Described below is a single T cell receptor beta chain sequence and its context. The sample belongs to a study of shared clonotypes between healthy human individuals. Sequenced by immunoSEQ multiplex PCR; TCRdb stores in-frame clones only, minus some. The sample contains about 2.1 million clones, about 92% of which appear only once. This CDR3 is built from 15 residues. The germline V and J ends were trimmed by 3 bases and 2 bases, with 11 bases remaining between them. The V gene's germline CDR1 is SGHTA and CDR2 FQGNSA. CD45RO-negative CD8 cells positively selected for CCR7 made up the naive population, which excluded terminally differentiated effector memory CD45RA+ cells.

The chain joins TRBV7-2 to TRBJ2-4, with D uncertain. Sequenced sample: naive CD8+ T cells from PBMCs. The TCR was taken from a man between 18 and 35 years old in good health. Some clones in this sample may be carry-over from other donors' samples. The CDR3 protein is CASSFSGDPKNIQYF. The DNA for the CDR3 is TGTGCCAGCAGCTTCTCCGGAGATCCCAAAAACATTCAGTACTTC.